This record looks at one T cell receptor (beta chain) sequence and its context. The data derive from a study of blood T cell repertoires in COVID-19. About the research overall: Both acute and convalescent COVID-19 samples were obtained from the United States, Italy and Spain. T cells, B-cell-depleted T cells, or PBMCs provided the cDNA or gDNA that served as material.

The V gene's germline CDR1 is SNHLY and CDR2 FYNNEI. V lost 6 bases, J lost 6 bases, and 14 bases stayed unmatched. The CDR3 is made up of 16 amino acids. Methods used by the authors: Researchers report that nucleated cell counts were estimated from reference gene primer amplification. Some clones are missing from TCRdb's copy, which holds only in-frame ones; the method was immunoSEQ multiplex PCR. D and trimming come from the DNA, and the V and J calls and clone size come from that table. In the table there are 250,000 to 350,000 clones, about 83% of which are singletons. The gene calls are TRBV2 and TRBJ2-1; 7 bases are a match to TRBD2. The sample consisted of peripheral blood. This TCR derives from a woman aged 50 to 60 with acute or convalescent COVID-19. In DNA form, the CDR3 reads TGTGCCAGCAGGCGTAGCTGGGCGGGAGTACCCAATGAGCAGTTCTTC. It codes for CASRRSWAGVPNEQFF.